This note documents a single TCR beta chain sequence. The antigen it binds to is not known. The sample holds no much larger clone one base away, and base qualities are not on file. These data are taken from a study of ipilimumab plus nivolumab after autologous stem cell transplantation (dated by TCRdb to the early 2020s). With regard to the full study: The median number of doses received by trial patients was about five for ipilimumab and under 10 for nivolumab. The myeloma cohort included high-risk transplant-naive patients and patients relapsing within 3 years of a first autologous transplant. The trial enrolled patients with high-risk diffuse large B cell lymphoma, mature T cell lymphoma, or multiple myeloma undergoing autologous transplant. Roughly 40 patients made up the trial's intent-to-treat population.

Starting 14 to 28 days after the autologous transplant, patients began checkpoint therapy, which included ipilimumab at 1 mg/kg intravenously on day 1 of selected weeks. Patients received nivolumab at 3 mg/kg intravenously on day 1 of weeks 1, 4, 7, 10, and every two weeks through week 26. This was a Phase Ib clinical trial that tested ipilimumab plus nivolumab, given as combined checkpoint inhibition, for consolidation following autologous stem cell transplantation. The library was prepared using the immunoSEQ multiplex PCR assay. TCRdb obtained this table from immuneACCESS and retained in-frame rearrangements with V and J assigned. These tables miss some clones; where compared with another copy, unresolved V genes account for less than half of the shortfall, and the remainder is unexplained. Within this sample are some 44,000 clones, with 70% to 90% of them counted one time only. The ten largest clones add up to about 0.88% of the sample.

General findings and caveats noted by the study authors: Per the authors, a biologic rationale for further study of the post-transplant checkpoint inhibition approach was offered by T cell receptor repertoire, regulatory T cell phenotype and gut microbiota profiles. Combined checkpoint inhibition as post-transplant consolidation was concluded by the authors to appear tolerable.

The CDR3 spans 16 residues, from the cysteine through the phenylalanine. The only DNA kept is the CDR3, 48 bases in frame from the first base. Here V drops 0 bases and J drops 3 bases, and the junction holds 5 bases not matched to any gene. Via the germline V gene, CDR1 is MNHEY and CDR2 SVGAGI. Sequenced here: PBMCs, sampled in a trial of ipilimumab plus nivolumab as post-transplant consolidation. The source is a male donor with multiple myeloma. The receptor chain draws on TRBV6-5 and TRBJ2-5, with 9 central nucleotides matching TRBD2. The CDR3 in this case is CASSYSGASGEETQYF. The nucleotide sequence reads as follows: TGTGCCAGCAGTTACTCGGGGGCTAGCGGGGAAGAGACCCAGTACTTC.